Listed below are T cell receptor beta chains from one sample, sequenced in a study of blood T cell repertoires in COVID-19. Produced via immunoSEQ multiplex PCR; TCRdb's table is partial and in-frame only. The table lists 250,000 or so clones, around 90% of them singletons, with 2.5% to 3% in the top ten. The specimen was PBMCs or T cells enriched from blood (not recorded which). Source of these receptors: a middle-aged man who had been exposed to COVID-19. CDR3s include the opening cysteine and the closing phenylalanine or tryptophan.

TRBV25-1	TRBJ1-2	CASSELAGYGYTF
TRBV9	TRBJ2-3	CASSVAQGRTGLAGVGTQYF
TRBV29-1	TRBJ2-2	CSVGPGFDTGELFF
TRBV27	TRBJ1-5	CASSLTGGAIQPQHF
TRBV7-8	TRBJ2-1	CASSRRGEPYNEQFF
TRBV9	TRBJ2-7	CASSGGTSGDSYEQYF
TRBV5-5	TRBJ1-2	CASSRDRGREYGYTF
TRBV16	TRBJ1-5	CASSRTSTGSNQPQHF
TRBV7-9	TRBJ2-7	CASSNPGVLTEQYF
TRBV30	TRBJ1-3	CAWSVQNRGRGNTIYF
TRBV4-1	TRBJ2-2	CASSQGGGRNTGELFF
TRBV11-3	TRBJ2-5	CASSLDTNRDREKETQYF
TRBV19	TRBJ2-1	CASSISPQGAGNEQFF
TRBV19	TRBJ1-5	CASSRDRTGSNQPQHF
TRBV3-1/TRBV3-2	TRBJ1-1	CASSHRDNMNTEAFF
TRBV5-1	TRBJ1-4	CASSLDTGEEKLFF
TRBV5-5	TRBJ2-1	CASSWGASGVPSSYNEQFF
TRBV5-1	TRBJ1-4	CASSPDSSTNEKLFF
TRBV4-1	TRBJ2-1	CASSQDTSNAYNEQFF
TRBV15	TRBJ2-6	CATSRGTAGANVLTF
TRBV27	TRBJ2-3	CASRLAGVQDTQYF